This TCR beta chain originates from a study of identical twins. Healthy Caucasian individuals made up all the donors. The study, taken as a whole, reports: Where out-of-frame alpha sequences were twin-shared, they showed excess low generation probability.

Carrying unique molecular identifiers, the cDNA also gained a universal primer site through template switching. One entry per CDR3 protein results from TCRdb running MiXCR on the 5' RACE reads. This sample has hundreds of thousands of distinct CDR3 sequences, with 15% to 20% found just once. This clonotype was counted between two and nine times. Antigen unknown. The CDR3 spans 14 residues. These data were also reused for a study on T cells expressing NK-cell markers. In that study: Dominant NKG2C+ clonotypes in 5 or 6 donors made up about 1.0-7.5% of CD8+ T cells.

This clonotype was obtained from a woman aged 18-29 years in good health. Source material: PBMCs. The chain is built from TRBV21-1 and TRBJ2-5; the table's D call TRBD1 went unverified against the DNA. TRBV21-1 is assigned pseudogene status. The CDR3 reads CASSIPGPNETQYF. The CDR3 DNA reads as TGTGCCAGCAGCATACCGGGACCCAATGAGACCCAGTACTTC.